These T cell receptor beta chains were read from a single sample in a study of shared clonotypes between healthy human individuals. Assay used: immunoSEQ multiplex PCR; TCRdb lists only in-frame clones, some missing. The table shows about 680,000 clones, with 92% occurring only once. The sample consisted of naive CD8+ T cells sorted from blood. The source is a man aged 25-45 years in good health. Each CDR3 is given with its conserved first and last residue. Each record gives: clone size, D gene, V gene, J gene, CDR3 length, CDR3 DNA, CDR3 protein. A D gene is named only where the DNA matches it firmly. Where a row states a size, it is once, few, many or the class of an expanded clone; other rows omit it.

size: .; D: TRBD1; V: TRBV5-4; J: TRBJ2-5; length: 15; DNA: TGTGCCAGCAGCATCCGGGGACAGGGCCAAGAGACCCAGTACTTC; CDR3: CASSIRGQGQETQYF
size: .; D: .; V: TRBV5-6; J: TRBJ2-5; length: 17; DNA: TGTGCCAGCAGCGGGGACACCGGGACACGAAATCAAGAGACCCAGTACTTC; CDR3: CASSGDTGTRNQETQYF
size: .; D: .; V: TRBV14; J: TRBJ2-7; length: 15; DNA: TGTGCCAGCAGCCAAGATTCTAGCGCTACCTACGAGCAGTACTTC; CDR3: CASSQDSSATYEQYF
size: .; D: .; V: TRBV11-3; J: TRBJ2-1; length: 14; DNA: TGTGCCAGCAGCCGGGAGTTCGGGTACAATGAGCAGTTCTTC; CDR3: CASSREFGYNEQFF
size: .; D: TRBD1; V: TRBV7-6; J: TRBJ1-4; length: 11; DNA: TGTGCCAGCAGAGGGGGCGAAAAACTGTTTTTT; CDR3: CASRGGEKLFF
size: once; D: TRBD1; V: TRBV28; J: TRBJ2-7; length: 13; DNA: TGTGCCAGCAGTTTGGACAGGGCCTACGAGCAGTACTTC; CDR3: CASSLDRAYEQYF
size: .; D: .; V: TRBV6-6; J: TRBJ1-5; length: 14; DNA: TGTGCCAGCAGTCGAGACGGAAGCAATCAGCCCCAGCATTTT; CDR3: CASSRDGSNQPQHF
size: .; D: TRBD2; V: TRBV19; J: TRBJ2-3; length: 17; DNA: TGTGCCAGTAGTCCAGAACTAGCGGGATCTGGTCTAGATACGCAGTATTTT; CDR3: CASSPELAGSGLDTQYF
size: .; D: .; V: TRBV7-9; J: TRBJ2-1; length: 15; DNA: TGTGCCAGCAGCTTAGAGGGCGAGACATACAATGAGCAGTTCTTC; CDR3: CASSLEGETYNEQFF
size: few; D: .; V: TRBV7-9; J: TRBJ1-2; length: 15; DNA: TGTGCCAGCAGCCCGAAGGGACGGGCGGTCCAAGGCTACACCTTC; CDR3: CASSPKGRAVQGYTF
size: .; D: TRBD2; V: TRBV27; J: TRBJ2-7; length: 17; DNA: TGTGCCAGCAGGCCGACTAGCGGGTATTATGTGCGGGACGAGCAGTACTTC; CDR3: CASRPTSGYYVRDEQYF
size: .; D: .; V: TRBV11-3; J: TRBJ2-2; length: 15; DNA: TGTGCCAGCAGCTCCCCGGGGACCGGCACCGGGGAGCTGTTTTTT; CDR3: CASSSPGTGTGELFF
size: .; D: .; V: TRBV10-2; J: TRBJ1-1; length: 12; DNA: TGCGCCAGCAGTGAGTTGGATGTCGGGGCTTTCTTT; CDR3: CASSELDVGAFF
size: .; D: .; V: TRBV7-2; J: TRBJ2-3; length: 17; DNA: TGTGCCAGCAGCCCCCTGTTGGTGAGGGGAAGCACAGATACGCAGTATTTT; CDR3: CASSPLLVRGSTDTQYF
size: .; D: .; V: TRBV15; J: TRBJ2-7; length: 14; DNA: TGTGCCACCAGCAGAGGGGGGGAAACCTACGAGCAGTACTTC; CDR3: CATSRGGETYEQYF
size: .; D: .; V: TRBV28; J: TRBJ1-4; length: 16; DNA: TGTGCCAGCAGTTTAGGGAGCGGGTTACAGAATGAAAAACTGTTTTTT; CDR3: CASSLGSGLQNEKLFF
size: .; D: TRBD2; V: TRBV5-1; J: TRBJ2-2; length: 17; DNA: TGCGCCAGCAGCTTGTGGTCACTAGCGCAGAACACCGGGGAGCTGTTTTTT; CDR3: CASSLWSLAQNTGELFF
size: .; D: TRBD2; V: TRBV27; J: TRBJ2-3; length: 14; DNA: TGTGCCAGCAGTTCGCTAGCGGGAGCCGATACGCAGTATTTT; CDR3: CASSSLAGADTQYF
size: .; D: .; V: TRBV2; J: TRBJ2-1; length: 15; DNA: TGTGCCAGCAGTGTTATCGACAGCCCGGACAATGAGCAGTTCTTC; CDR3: CASSVIDSPDNEQFF
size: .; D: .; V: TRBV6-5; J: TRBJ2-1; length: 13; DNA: TGTGCCAGCGGACTTAGGGAAACGAATGAGCAGTTCTTC; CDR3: CASGLRETNEQFF
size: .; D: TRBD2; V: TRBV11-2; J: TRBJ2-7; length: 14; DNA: TGTGCCACATTGTCAGCGGGACCTTACTACGAGCAGTACTTC; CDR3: CATLSAGPYYEQYF
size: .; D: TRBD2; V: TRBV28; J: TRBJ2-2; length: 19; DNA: TGTGCCAGCAGTACGCCGGGACTAGCGGGAGGGCATCCCCACGGGGAGCTGTTTTTT; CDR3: CASSTPGLAGGHPHGELFF
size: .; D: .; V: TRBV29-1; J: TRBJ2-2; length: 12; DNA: TGCAGCGTTGAAGGGCTAGCCGCGGAGCTGTTTTTT; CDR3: CSVEGLAAELFF
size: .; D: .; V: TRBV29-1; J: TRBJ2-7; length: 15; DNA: TGCAGCGTTGAAGAGTCGGTAGGTACGGGCTACGAGCAGTACTTC; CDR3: CSVEESVGTGYEQYF
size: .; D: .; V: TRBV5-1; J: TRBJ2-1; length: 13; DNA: TGCGCCAGCAGCTTCAGGCTAAACAATGAGCAGTTCTTC; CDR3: CASSFRLNNEQFF
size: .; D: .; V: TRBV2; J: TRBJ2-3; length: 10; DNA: TGTGCCAGGGACTCAGATACGCAGTATTTT; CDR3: CARDSDTQYF
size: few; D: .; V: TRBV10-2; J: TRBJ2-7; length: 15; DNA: TGCGCCAGCAGTGAGTCGGGTGGGAGAAACTACGAGCAGTACTTC; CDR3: CASSESGGRNYEQYF
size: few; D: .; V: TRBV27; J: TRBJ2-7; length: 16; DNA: TGTGCCAGCAGTCCCACCACGGAGCTAACTCTCTACGAGCAGTACTTC; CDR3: CASSPTTELTLYEQYF
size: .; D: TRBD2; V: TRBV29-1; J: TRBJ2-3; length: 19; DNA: TGCAGCGTTGAGCTAGCGGGAGTCCCTTTACCCTTCTACACAGATACGCAGTATTTT; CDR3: CSVELAGVPLPFYTDTQYF
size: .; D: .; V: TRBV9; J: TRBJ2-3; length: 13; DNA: TGTGCCAGCAGCGTAGATGTGACAGATACGCAGTATTTT; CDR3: CASSVDVTDTQYF
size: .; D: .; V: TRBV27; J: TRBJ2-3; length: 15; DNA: TGTGCCAGCAGTTTCGGCGTGGGGCCCACAGATACGCAGTATTTT; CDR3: CASSFGVGPTDTQYF
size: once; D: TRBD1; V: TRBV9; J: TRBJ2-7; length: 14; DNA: TGTGCCAGCAGCCCAACCGGGACAGGCTACGAGCAGTACTTC; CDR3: CASSPTGTGYEQYF
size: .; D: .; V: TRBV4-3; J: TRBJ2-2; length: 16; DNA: TGCGCCAGCAGCCAAGCTCGCATCGCGAACACCGGGGAGCTGTTTTTT; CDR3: CASSQARIANTGELFF
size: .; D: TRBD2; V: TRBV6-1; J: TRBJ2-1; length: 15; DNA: TGTGCCAGCAGTGAAGCAACTAGCGGGCTTAATGAGCAGTTCTTC; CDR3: CASSEATSGLNEQFF
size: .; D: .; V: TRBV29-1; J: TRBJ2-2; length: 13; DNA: TGCAGCGGCGTACAGGAGAACACCGGGGAGCTGTTTTTT; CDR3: CSGVQENTGELFF
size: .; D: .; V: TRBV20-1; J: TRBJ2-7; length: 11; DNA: TGCAGTGCTAGAGTTGAGGCAGTTGAGTACTTC; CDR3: CSARVEAVEYF
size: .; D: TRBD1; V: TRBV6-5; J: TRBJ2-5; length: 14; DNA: TGTGCCAGCAGTGGGACAGCAGGATGGGAGACCCAGTACTTC; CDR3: CASSGTAGWETQYF
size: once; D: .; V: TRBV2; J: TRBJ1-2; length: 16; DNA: TGTGCCAGCAGTGGACCAGACAGATCGGGCACCCATGGCTACACCTTC; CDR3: CASSGPDRSGTHGYTF
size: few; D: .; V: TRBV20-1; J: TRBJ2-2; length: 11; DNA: TGCAGTGTTCTTTTGACCGGGGAGCTGTTTTTT; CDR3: CSVLLTGELFF
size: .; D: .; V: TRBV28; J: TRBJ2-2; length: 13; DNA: TGTGCCAGCTCTACAGGAGTCACCGGGGAGCTGTTTTTT; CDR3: CASSTGVTGELFF
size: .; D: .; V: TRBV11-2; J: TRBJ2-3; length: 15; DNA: TGTGCCAGCAGCTTAAGTGGGGGTAGCACAGATACGCAGTATTTT; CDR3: CASSLSGGSTDTQYF
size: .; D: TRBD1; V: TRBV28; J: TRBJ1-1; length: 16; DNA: TGTGCCAGCAATCTAGTGACAGGGGGATTCGACACTGAAGCTTTCTTT; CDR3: CASNLVTGGFDTEAFF
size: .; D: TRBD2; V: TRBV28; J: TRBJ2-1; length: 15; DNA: TGTGCCAGCAGATCGGGACTAGCAGTATACAATGAGCAGTTCTTC; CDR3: CASRSGLAVYNEQFF
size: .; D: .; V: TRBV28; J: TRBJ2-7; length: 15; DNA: TGTGCCAGCAGTATCCATAGCGGATACCCCTACGAGCAGTACTTC; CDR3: CASSIHSGYPYEQYF
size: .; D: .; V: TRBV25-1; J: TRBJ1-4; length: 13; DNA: TGTGCCAGCAGTGACAGGGTGGATGAAAAACTGTTTTTT; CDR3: CASSDRVDEKLFF
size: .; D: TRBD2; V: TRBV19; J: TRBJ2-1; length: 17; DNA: TGTGCCAGTAGTACCGGACTAGCGACAAGCTCCTACAATGAGCAGTTCTTC; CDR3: CASSTGLATSSYNEQFF
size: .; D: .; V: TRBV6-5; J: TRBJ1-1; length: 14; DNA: TGTGCCAGCAGTTACTCGATTGGATCCACTGAAGCTTTCTTT; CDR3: CASSYSIGSTEAFF
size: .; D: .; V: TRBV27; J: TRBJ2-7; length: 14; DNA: TGTGCCAGCAGTTTATCCCGCCAGACCTACGAGCAGTACTTC; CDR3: CASSLSRQTYEQYF
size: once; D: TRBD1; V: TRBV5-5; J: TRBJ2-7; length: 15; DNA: TGTGCCAGCAGCAATTCGATAACAGGGGGCAACGAGCAGTACTTC; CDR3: CASSNSITGGNEQYF
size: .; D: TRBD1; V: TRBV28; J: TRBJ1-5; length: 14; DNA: TGTGCCAGCAGACAAAGGACAGGGTTTCAGCCCCAGCATTTT; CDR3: CASRQRTGFQPQHF
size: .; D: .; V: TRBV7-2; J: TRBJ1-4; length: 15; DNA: TGTGCCAGCAGCAAATGGGCCGGGGGTGGTGAAAAACTGTTTTTT; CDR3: CASSKWAGGGEKLFF
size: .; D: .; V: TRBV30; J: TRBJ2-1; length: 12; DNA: TGTGCCTGGAGTTATGAATTTAATGAGCAGTTCTTC; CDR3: CAWSYEFNEQFF
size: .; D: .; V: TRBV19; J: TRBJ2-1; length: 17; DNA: TGTGCCAGTATTCCAGTCCACCGCACTTCTAATGAGCTTGGGCAGTTCTTC; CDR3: CASIPVHRTSNELGQFF
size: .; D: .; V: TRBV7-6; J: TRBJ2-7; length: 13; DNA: TGTGCCAGCAGCTATGGACCCTCCTACGAGCAGTACTTC; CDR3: CASSYGPSYEQYF
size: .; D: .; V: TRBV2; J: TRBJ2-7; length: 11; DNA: TGTGCCAGCAGTGAAGTACCCGAGCAGTACTTC; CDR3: CASSEVPEQYF